Below are 13 T cell receptor beta chains sequenced from a single sample in a study of OX40 agonist ivuxolimab in advanced cancers. Some clones are missing from TCRdb's copy, which holds only in-frame ones; the method was immunoSEQ multiplex PCR. The sample lists 25,000 to 35,000 clones, approximately 84% occurring once. Specimen: CD4+ or CD8+ T cells sorted from blood, collected in a trial of the OX40 agonist ivuxolimab. These receptors were obtained from an adult with an advanced solid tumor such as melanoma, head and neck, liver or kidney cancer.

The V gene is TRBV2, the J gene TRBJ2-1; possible D gene TRBD1, 6 bases. Trimming stripped 7 bases from V and 3 bases from J, with 10 bases between. The CDR3 is 13 residues long. The germline V gene encodes CDR1 SNHLY and CDR2 FYNNEI. The CDR3 region has the DNA TGTGCCAGCATCTCGGACAGCTACAATGAGCAGTTCTTC. It specifies CASISDSYNEQFF. Filled out from reference TRBV2 and TRBJ2-1, the complete variable domain reads EPEVTQTPSHQVTQMGQEVILRCVPISNHLYFYWYRQILGQKVEFLVSFYNNEISEKSEIFDDQFSVERPDGSNFTLKIRSTKLEDSAMYFCASISDSYNEQFFGPGTRLTVL.

This chain links TRBV6-1 with TRBJ2-7; possible D gene TRBD1, 7 bases. Germline CDR1 is MNHNS and CDR2 is SASEGT. The V and J ends lost 7 bases and 2 bases respectively, with 18 bases between them. This CDR3 has 15 amino acids. Here the CDR3 reads CASMGAGGIPYEQYF. The CDR3 bases are TGTGCCAGCATGGGGGCAGGGGGGATCCCCTACGAGCAGTACTTC.

Relative to its sample, this clone is medium-sized (0.01 to 0.1%). The genes are TRBV10-1 and TRBJ2-3, with D perhaps assigned TRBD1 or TRBD2 (5 bases each). Trimming cost V 5 bases and J 4 bases, with 10 bases left between them. The germline V gene has CDR1 WNHNN and CDR2 SYGVQD (reference sequence). This CDR3 contains 13 residues. Here the CDR3 reads CASSRDPPDTQYF. The DNA of the CDR3 is TGCGCCAGCAGTCGGGACCCTCCAGATACGCAGTATTTT.

The rearrangement links TRBV7-9 to TRBJ1-1, with TRBD1 identical over 7 bases. The V and J ends lost 2 bases and 10 bases, in that order; junction bases with no gene match: 4. CDR1 and CDR2 (germline): SEHNR, FQNEAQ (reference sequence). The CDR3 extends over 12 amino acids. CDR3 sequence reads: CASSLRTGGAFF. CDR3 bases: TGTGCCAGCAGCTTAAGGACAGGTGGAGCTTTCTTT.

The chain uses TRBV6-1 and TRBJ2-7; 7 nucleotides match TRBD1. Trimming removed 1 base from V and 2 bases from J; junction bases left unmatched: 5. Germline CDR1 is MNHNS and CDR2 is SASEGT. CDR3 length: 15 residues. CDR3 sequence reads: CASSEGQGIPYEQYF. The CDR3 nucleotides are TGTGCCAGCAGTGAAGGACAGGGCATACCCTACGAGCAGTACTTC.

This chain links TRBV9 with TRBJ1-3; a weak D match, TRBD1 (5 bases). Trimming removed 0 bases from V and 4 bases from J, with 11 bases in between. CDR3 length equals 15 residues. Germline lookup yields CDR1 SGDLS and CDR2 YYNGEE. Here the CDR3 reads CASSVDEGPGNTIYF. As DNA, the CDR3 is TGTGCCAGCAGCGTAGACGAGGGGCCAGGAAACACCATATATTTT. The variable domain in full, with the rest retrieved from reference TRBV9 and TRBJ1-3, is DSGVTQTPKHLITATGQRVTLRCSPRSGDLSVYWYQQSLDQGLQFLIQYYNGEERAKGNILERFSAQQFPDLHSELNLSSLELGDSALYFCASSVDEGPGNTIYFGEGSWLTVV.

The chain combines TRBV11-3 with TRBJ1-1; maybe TRBD1 (5 bases). Deletions cut 3 bases from V and 2 bases from J, with 7 bases between. Germline loops: CDR1 SGHNT, CDR2 YENEEA. The CDR3 totals 13 residues. CDR3 in DNA: TGTGCCAGCAGCTTGACAGCTAACACTGAAGCTTTCTTT. Residues: CASSLTANTEAFF.

V is TRBV19 and J is TRBJ2-2; no reliable D call. The CDR3 is 15 residues long. The V end lost 7 bases, the J end lost 3 bases, and 15 bases lay between the germline ends. CDR1 is LNHDA, CDR2 SQIVND, per germline (reference sequence). Here the CDR3 reads CASTPWVGDTGELFF. CDR3 coding DNA: TGTGCCAGTACCCCGTGGGTGGGCGACACCGGGGAGCTGTTTTTT.

The J gene is TRBJ1-2, the V gene TRBV5-1; 12 bases are shared with TRBD1. This CDR3 contains 18 residues. Germline V lookup: CDR1 SGHRS, CDR2 YFSETQ. V trimming: 2 bases; J trimming: 7 bases; junction bases outside the gene matches: 15. The chain's CDR3 is CASSFFKTGGQGASGYTF. The CDR3 DNA reads as TGCGCCAGCAGCTTTTTCAAGACAGGGGGACAGGGGGCTAGTGGCTACACCTTC.

V gene TRBV13 combines with J gene TRBJ2-2; D gene unclear. Germline V gene sequence: CDR1 PRHDT, CDR2 FYEKMQ (reference sequence). The CDR3 covers 12 residues. The ends were cut back, 0 bases at V and 8 bases at J, with 4 bases in the middle. The CDR3 sequence is CASSLGTGELFF. CDR3 DNA sequence: TGTGCCAGCAGCTTAGGGACAGGGGAGCTGTTTTTT.

This chain links TRBV19 with TRBJ1-1; D is ambiguous. Trimming took 3 bases from V and 0 from J, leaving 8 bases between them. The CDR3 is made up of 14 amino acids. Germline values: CDR1 LNHDA, CDR2 SQIVND (reference sequence). CDR3 loop: CASSIFSLNTEAFF. CDR3 DNA: TGTGCCAGTAGTATTTTTTCACTGAACACTGAAGCTTTCTTT.

This chain connects TRBV28 to TRBJ1-5, with a possible D match to TRBD1 (6 bases). Trimming shortened V by 10 bases and J by 5 bases, and 18 bases separated the two germline ends. Per the germline V gene, CDR1 is MDHEN and CDR2 is SYDVKM. This CDR3 spans 14 amino acids. CDR3 sequence: CATTDSSGDQPQHF. CDR3 DNA sequence: TGTGCCACTACGGACAGCTCGGGCGATCAGCCCCAGCATTTT.

V and J are TRBV15 and TRBJ1-4, with TRBD1 identical over 9 bases. The germline V gene has CDR1 LNHNV and CDR2 YYDKDF (reference sequence). This CDR3 comprises 15 residues. V was pared by 3 bases and J by 7 bases, with 6 bases of the junction left unmatched. The CDR3 spells CATSSPGTGFEKLFF. DNA of the CDR3: TGTGCCACCAGCAGCCCCGGGACAGGGTTTGAAAAACTGTTTTTT.